The TCR beta chain under discussion was sequenced for a study of CD8 T cells in Susac syndrome. The study, taken as a whole, reports: The TCR sequencing and HLA analysis in the study involved a relatively small number of individuals, as the study acknowledged.

Points on this clonotype: Antigen: not known.

Germline V CDR1 and CDR2: KGHDR, SFDVKD. The ends lost 5 bases at V and 0 bases at J; junction bases unmatched: 3. The CDR3 length is 15 residues. Reverse transcription of roughly 0.45 to 1 ug RNA used random hexamers. Across 54 Vbeta and 13 Jbeta, immunoSEQ multiplex PCR amplified TCR beta CDR3. TCRdb processed the immunoSEQ multiplex PCR reads anew with MiXCR; each CDR3 protein has one entry. The table records fewer than 300,000 distinct CDR3 sequences, approximately 84% of them present only once. Sequencing of TCR beta was performed on blood CD8+ and CD4+ T cells. Isolation of CD8+ and CD4+ T cells was performed negatively, whereas enrichment of TEMRA cells was done by FACS.

The receptor was derived from a human donor with multiple sclerosis. The sample comprised CD8+ T cells from PBMCs. The chain employs TRBV24-1 and TRBJ2-1; 7 bases are shared with TRBD2. The CDR3 bases are TGTGCCACCAGTGGCGGGGGACCCTCCTACAATGAGCAGTTCTTC. It is translated as CATSGGGPSYNEQFF.